The present entry profiles one T cell receptor (beta chain) with its context. Its antigen is still unknown. Only in-frame clones appear in the TCRdb table, and some are missing; sequencing was by immunoSEQ multiplex PCR. Here the sample spans tens of thousands of clones, approximately 90% being singletons. Germline V gene lookup returns CDR1 MDHEN and CDR2 SYDVKM. Trimming cost V 4 bases and J 9 bases, with 16 bases left between them. The CDR3 consists of 14 residues. The data were taken from a study of resident and recirculating memory T cells in vitiligo. Study details: Each patient gave two lesional and two nonlesional epidermal shave biopsies, plus PBMCs. The samples were homogenized without cell sorting before genomic DNA extraction.

Broader study findings: No single dominant TCR clone appeared; lesion clonality varied.

The chain is built from TRBV28 and TRBJ2-1; D might be TRBD2 (7 bases). The sequenced sample was blood. The source is a male donor with vitiligo. The CDR3 region is CASSSPAGASEQFF. For the CDR3, the DNA is TGTGCCAGCAGTTCACCGGCGGGGGCTAGTGAGCAGTTCTTC.